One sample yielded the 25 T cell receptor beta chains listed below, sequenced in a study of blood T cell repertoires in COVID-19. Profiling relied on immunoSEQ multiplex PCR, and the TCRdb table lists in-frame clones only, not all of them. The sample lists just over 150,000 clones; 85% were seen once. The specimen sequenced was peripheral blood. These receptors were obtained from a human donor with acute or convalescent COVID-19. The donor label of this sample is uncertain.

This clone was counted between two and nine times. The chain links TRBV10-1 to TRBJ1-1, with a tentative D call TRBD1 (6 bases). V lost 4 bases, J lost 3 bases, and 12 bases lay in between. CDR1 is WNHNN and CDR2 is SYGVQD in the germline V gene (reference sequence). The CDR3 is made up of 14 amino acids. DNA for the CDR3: TGCGCCAGCAGTGGCCACAGGGACCACACTGAAGCTTTCTTT. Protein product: CASSGHRDHTEAFF.

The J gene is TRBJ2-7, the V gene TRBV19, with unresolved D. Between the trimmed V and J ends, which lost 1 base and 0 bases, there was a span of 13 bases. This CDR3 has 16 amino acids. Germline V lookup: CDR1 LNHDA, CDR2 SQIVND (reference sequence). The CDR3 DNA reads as TGTGCCAGTAGTATAGGGTCCGGTCTGAGCTCCTACGAGCAGTACTTC. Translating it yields CASSIGSGLSSYEQYF. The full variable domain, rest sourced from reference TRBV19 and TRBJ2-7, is DGGITQSPKYLFRKEGQNVTLSCEQNLNHDAMYWYRQDPGQGLRLIYYSQIVNDFQKGDIAEGYSVSREKKESFPLTVTSAQKNPTAFYLCASSIGSGLSSYEQYFGPGTRLTVT.

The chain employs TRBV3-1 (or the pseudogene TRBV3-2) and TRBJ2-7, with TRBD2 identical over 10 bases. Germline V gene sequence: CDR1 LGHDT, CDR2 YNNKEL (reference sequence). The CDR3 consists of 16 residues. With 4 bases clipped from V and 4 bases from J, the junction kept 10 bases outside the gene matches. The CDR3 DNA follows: TGTGCCAGCAGCCCAGGCTCTAGCGGGGGCACTTACGAGCAGTACTTC. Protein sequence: CASSPGSSGGTYEQYF.

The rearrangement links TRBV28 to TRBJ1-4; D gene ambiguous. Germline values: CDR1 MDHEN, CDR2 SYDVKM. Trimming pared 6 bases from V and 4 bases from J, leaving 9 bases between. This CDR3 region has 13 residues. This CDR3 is CASRGDRNEKLFF. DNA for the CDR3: TGTGCCAGCAGAGGAGACCGTAATGAAAAACTGTTTTTT.

This CDR3 reads CASSQDVGGRSQHTQYF. The CDR3 DNA reads as TGTGCCAGCAGCCAAGACGTGGGGGGGCGCTCACAACATACGCAGTATTTT. This rearrangement joins TRBV14 to TRBJ2-3; D may be TRBD2 (7 bases). Germline V gene sequence: CDR1 SGHDN, CDR2 FVKESK. Trimming removed 0 bases at V and 7 bases at J, with 20 bases between. This CDR3 contains 17 residues.

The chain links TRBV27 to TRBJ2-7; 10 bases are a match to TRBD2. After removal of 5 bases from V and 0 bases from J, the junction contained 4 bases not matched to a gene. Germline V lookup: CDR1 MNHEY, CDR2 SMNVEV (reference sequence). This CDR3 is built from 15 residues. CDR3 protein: CASSQLAGISYEQYF. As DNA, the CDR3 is TGTGCCAGCAGTCAACTAGCGGGGATCTCCTACGAGCAGTACTTC.

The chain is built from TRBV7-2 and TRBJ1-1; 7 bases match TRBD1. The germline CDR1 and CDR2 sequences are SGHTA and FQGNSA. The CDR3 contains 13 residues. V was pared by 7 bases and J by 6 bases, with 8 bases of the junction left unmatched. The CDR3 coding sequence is TGTGCCAGCATCAGGGACAGTCGGGCTGAAGCTTTCTTT. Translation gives CASIRDSRAEAFF. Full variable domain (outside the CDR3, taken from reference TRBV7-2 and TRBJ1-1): GAGVSQSPSNKVTEKGKDVELRCDPISGHTALYWYRQSLGQGLEFLIYFQGNSAPDKSGLPSDRFSAERTGGSVSTLTIQRTQQEDSAVYLCASIRDSRAEAFFGQGTRLTVV.

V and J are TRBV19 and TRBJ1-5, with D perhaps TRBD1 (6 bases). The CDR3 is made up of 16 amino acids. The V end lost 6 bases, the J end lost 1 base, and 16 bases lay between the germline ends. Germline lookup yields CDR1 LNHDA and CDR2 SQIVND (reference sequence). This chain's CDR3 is CASRSQGLGSNQPQHF. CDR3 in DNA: TGTGCCAGTAGGTCGCAGGGGTTGGGGAGCAATCAGCCCCAGCATTTT. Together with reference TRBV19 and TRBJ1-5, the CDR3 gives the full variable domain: DGGITQSPKYLFRKEGQNVTLSCEQNLNHDAMYWYRQDPGQGLRLIYYSQIVNDFQKGDIAEGYSVSREKKESFPLTVTSAQKNPTAFYLCASRSQGLGSNQPQHFGDGTRLSIL.

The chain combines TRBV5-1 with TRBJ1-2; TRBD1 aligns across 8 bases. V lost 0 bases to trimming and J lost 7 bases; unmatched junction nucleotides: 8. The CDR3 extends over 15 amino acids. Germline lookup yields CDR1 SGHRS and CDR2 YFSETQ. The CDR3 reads CASSLGGGQAAGYTF. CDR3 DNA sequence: TGCGCCAGCAGCTTGGGGGGGGGACAGGCTGCTGGCTACACCTTC.

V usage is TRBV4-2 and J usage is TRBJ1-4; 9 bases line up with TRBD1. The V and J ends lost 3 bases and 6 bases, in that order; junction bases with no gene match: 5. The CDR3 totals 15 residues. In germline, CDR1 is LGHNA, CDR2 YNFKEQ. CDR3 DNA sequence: TGTGCCAGCAGCCAGAAGGACAGGGGATATGAAAAACTGTTTTTT. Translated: CASSQKDRGYEKLFF.

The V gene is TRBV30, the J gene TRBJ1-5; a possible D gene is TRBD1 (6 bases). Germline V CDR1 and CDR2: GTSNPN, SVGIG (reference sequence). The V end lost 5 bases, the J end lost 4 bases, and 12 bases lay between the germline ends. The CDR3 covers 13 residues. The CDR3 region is CAWAQGGNQPQHF. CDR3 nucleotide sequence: TGTGCCTGGGCACAGGGTGGGAATCAGCCCCAGCATTTT.

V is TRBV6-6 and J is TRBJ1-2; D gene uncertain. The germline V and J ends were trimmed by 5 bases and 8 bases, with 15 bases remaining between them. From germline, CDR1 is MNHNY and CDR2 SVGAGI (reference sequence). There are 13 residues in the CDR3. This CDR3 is CASSLTGGRGYTF. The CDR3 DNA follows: TGTGCCAGCAGTCTGACTGGAGGCAGGGGCTACACCTTC.

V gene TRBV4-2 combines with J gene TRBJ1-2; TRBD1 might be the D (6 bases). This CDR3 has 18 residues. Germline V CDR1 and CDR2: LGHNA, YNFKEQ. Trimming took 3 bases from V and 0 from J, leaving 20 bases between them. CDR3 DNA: TGTGCCAGCAGCCACCATGCAGGACAGACTAACGCTAACTATGGCTACACCTTC. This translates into CASSHHAGQTNANYGYTF.

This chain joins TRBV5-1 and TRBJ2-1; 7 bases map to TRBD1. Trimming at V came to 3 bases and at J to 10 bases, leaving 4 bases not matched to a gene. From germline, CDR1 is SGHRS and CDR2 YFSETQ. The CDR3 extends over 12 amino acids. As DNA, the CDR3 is TGCGCCAGCAGCTCCCAGGGGGTCGAGCAGTTCTTC. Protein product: CASSSQGVEQFF.

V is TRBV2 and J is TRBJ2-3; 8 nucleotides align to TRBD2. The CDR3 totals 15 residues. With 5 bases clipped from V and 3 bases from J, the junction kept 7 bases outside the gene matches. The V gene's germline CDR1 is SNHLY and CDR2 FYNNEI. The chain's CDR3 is CASSPPGGRTDTQYF. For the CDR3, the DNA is TGTGCCAGCAGTCCTCCGGGGGGGAGGACAGATACGCAGTATTTT.

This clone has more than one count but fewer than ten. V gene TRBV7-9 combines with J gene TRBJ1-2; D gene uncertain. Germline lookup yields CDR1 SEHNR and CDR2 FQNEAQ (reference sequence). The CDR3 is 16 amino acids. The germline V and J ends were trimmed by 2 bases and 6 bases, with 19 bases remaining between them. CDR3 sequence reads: CASSLIFTQVADGYTF. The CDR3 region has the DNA TGTGCCAGCAGCTTAATTTTCACACAAGTGGCGGATGGCTACACCTTC.

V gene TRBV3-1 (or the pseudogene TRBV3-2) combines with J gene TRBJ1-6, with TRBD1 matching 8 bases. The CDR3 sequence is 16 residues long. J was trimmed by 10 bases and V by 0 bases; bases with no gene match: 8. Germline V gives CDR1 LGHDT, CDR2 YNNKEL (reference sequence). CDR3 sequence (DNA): TGTGCCAGCAGCCAAGATTTAACAGGGGGTAGCTCACCCCTCCACTTT. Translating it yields CASSQDLTGGSSPLHF.

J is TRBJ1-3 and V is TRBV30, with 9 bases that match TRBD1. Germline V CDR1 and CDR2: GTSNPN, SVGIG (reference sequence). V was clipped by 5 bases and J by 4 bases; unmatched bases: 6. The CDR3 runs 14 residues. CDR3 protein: CAWVQGAPGNTIYF. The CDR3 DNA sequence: TGTGCCTGGGTACAGGGGGCTCCCGGAAACACCATATATTTT.

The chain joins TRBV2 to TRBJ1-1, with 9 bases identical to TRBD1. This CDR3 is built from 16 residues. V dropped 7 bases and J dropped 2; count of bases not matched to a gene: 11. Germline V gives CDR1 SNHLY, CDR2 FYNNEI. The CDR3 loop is CASTLGQGRLNTEAFF. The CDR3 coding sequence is TGTGCCAGCACCCTGGGACAGGGAAGACTAAACACTGAAGCTTTCTTT.

The CDR3 is CASSFGGITEAFF. The CDR3 nucleotides are TGTGCCAGCAGTTTTGGGGGGATAACTGAAGCTTTCTTT. The rearrangement uses TRBV12-3 or TRBV12-4 and TRBJ1-1; the D gene is possibly TRBD1 (5 bases). Between the trimmed V and J ends, which lost 3 bases and 5 bases, there was a span of 10 bases. The CDR3 has 13 residues.

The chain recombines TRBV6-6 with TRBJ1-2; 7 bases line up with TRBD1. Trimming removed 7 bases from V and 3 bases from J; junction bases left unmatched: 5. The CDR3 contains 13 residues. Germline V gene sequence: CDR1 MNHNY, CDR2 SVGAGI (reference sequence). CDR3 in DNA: TGTGCCAGCACCAGAGGGACAGACTATGGCTACACCTTC. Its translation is CASTRGTDYGYTF.

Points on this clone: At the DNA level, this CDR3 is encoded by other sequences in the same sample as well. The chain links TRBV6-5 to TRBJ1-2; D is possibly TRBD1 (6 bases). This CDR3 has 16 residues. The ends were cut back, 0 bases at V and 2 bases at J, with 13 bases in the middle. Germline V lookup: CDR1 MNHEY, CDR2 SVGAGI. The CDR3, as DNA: TGTGCCAGCAGTTACTCATTCTGGGGGCGCAACTATGGCTACACCTTC. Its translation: CASSYSFWGRNYGYTF.

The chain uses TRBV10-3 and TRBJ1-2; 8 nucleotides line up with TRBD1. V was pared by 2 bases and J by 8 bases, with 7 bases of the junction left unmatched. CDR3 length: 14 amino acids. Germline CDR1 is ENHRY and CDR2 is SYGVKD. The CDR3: CAISETDRVEGYTF. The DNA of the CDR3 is TGTGCCATCAGTGAGACGGACAGGGTTGAAGGCTACACCTTC.

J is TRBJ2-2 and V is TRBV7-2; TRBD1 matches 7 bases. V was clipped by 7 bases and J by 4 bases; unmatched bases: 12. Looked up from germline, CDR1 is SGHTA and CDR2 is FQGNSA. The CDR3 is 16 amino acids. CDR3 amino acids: CASTHERGPVTGELFF. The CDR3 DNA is TGTGCCAGCACCCACGAAAGGGGGCCGGTCACCGGGGAGCTGTTTTTT.

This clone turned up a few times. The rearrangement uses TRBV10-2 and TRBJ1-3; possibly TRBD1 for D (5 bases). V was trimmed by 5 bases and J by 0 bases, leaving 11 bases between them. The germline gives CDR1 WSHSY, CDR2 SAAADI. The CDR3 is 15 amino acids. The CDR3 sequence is CASSRGGFSGNTIYF. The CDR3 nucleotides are TGCGCCAGCAGTCGCGGGGGTTTCTCTGGAAACACCATATATTTT.